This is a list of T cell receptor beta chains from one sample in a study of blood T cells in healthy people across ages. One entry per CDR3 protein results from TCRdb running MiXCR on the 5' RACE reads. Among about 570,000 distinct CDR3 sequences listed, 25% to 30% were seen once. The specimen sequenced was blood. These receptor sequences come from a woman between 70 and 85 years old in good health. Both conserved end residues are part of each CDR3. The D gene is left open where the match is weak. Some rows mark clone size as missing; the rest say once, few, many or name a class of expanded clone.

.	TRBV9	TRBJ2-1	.	CASSVGDAVWNEQFF	TGTGCCAGCAGCGTAGGGGACGCCGTTTGGAATGAGCAGTTCTTC
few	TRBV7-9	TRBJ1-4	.	CASSQGSKLFF	TGTGCCAGCAGCCAGGGTAGCAAACTGTTTTTT
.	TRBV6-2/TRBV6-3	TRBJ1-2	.	CASSYDLPGAGDYGYTF	TGTGCCAGCAGTTATGACCTCCCAGGGGCAGGGGACTATGGCTACACCTTC
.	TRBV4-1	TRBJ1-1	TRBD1	CASSQGGQGGPNTEAFF	TGCGCCAGCAGCCAAGGGGGGCAGGGGGGCCCGAACACTGAAGCTTTCTTT
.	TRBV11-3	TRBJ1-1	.	CASRSSERQRAFF	TGTGCCAGCAGGTCAAGCGAGAGACAGAGGGCTTTCTTT
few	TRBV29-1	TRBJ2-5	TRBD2	CSVRLAGGRQETQYF	TGCAGCGTTAGACTAGCGGGGGGGAGACAAGAGACCCAGTACTTC
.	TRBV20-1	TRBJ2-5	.	CSATQLNQETQYF	TGCAGTGCTACTCAGCTTAACCAAGAGACCCAGTACTTC
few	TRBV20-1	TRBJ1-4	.	CSARGLGAFPNEKLFF	TGCAGTGCTAGAGGACTAGGCGCCTTTCCTAATGAAAAACTGTTTTTT
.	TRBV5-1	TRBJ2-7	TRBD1	CASNRDRDGTYEQYF	TGCGCCAGCAACCGCGACAGGGATGGGACCTACGAGCAGTACTTC
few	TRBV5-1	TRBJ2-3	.	CASSSGSADTQYF	TGCGCCAGCAGCTCGGGGTCGGCAGATACGCAGTATTTT
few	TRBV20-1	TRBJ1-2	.	CSARAGVGYTF	TGCAGTGCTAGAGCGGGGGTTGGCTACACCTTC
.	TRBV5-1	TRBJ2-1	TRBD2	CASGLAVSSYNEQFF	TGCGCCAGCGGCCTAGCGGTCAGCTCCTACAATGAGCAGTTCTTC